This TCR beta chain appears in the sequencing data of a study of T cells in Graves' hyperthyroidism and ophthalmopathy. Overall study: Peripheral blood draws took place at initial diagnosis, ahead of any treatment.

This clonotype appeared many times. This CDR3 is 16 amino acids long. Germline V gene data show CDR1 as SGHNT and CDR2 as YENEEA. The ends lost 5 bases at V and 0 bases at J; junction bases unmatched: 7. The source material, RNA transcripts, was used to amplify TCR beta CDR3 regions. First-round RT-PCR of the TCR CDR3 relied on the HTBI primer set. TCRdb reprocessed the multiplex PCR reads via MiXCR and lists one record per CDR3 protein. Of hundreds of thousands of distinct CDR3 sequences in the sample, around 20% were seen once. With a duration under 2 months, the hyperthyroidism was newly diagnosed in patients aged 18 to 65. Used for diagnoses were clinical symptoms, serum thyroxine and TRAb, thyroid ultrasound and orbital computed tomography.

The chain combines TRBV11-3 with TRBJ1-1; 9 bases map to TRBD1. Material for sequencing was blood. The origin of this receptor is a woman in her forties or fifties with Graves' hyperthyroidism that later progressed to Graves' ophthalmopathy. The CDR3 loop reads CASSAGTGYMNTEAFF. The DNA for the CDR3 is TGTGCCAGCAGCGCCGGGACAGGGTACATGAACACTGAAGCTTTCTTT.